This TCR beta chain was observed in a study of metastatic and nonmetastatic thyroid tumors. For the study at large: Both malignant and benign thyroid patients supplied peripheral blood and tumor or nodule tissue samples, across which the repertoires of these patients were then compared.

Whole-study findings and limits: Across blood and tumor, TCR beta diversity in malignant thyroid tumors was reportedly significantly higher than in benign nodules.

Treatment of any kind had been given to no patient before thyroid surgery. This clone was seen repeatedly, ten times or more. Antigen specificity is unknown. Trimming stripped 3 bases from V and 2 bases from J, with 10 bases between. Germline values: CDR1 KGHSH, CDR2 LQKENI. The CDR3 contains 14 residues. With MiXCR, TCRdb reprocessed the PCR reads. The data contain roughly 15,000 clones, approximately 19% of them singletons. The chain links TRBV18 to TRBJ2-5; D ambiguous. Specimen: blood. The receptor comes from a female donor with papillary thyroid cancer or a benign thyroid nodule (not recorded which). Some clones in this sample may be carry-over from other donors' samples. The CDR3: CASSPQPVQETQYF. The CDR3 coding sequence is TGTGCCAGCTCACCCCAACCGGTTCAAGAGACCCAGTACTTC.